The 10 T cell receptor beta chains reported below all come from one sample, sequenced in a study of blood T cell repertoires in COVID-19. Some clones are missing from TCRdb's copy, which holds only in-frame ones; the method was immunoSEQ multiplex PCR. The sample has more than 95,000 clones; around 85% are singletons. The sequencing input was peripheral blood. The receptors here all came from a man aged 25-45 years with COVID-19, enrolled during active disease.

This chain connects TRBV11-3 to TRBJ2-2, with 8 bases fitting TRBD1. V lost 4 bases, J lost 7 bases, and 5 bases stayed unmatched. The V gene's germline CDR1 is SGHNT and CDR2 YENEEA. The CDR3 is 14 residues long. DNA for the CDR3: TGTGCCAGCAGCTGGGGACAGGTCGGCGGGGAGCTGTTTTTT. This translates into CASSWGQVGGELFF.

The rearrangement joins TRBV6-5 to TRBJ1-2; D possibly corresponds to TRBD1 (6 bases). Trimming stripped 5 bases from V and 6 bases from J, with 16 bases between. There are 14 residues in the CDR3. Germline CDR1 MNHEY, CDR2 SVGAGI. In nucleotides, the CDR3 is TGTGCCAGCAGTCGACCTACGGACAGCGATGGCTACACCTTC. It encodes CASSRPTDSDGYTF.

The CDR3: CASSVDFRNTIYF. CDR3 sequence (DNA): TGTGCCAGCAGTGTGGACTTTAGAAACACCATATATTTT. The rearrangement joins TRBV12-3 or TRBV12-4 to TRBJ1-3; no definite D call. Deletions cut 5 bases from V and 5 bases from J, with 10 bases between. The CDR3 runs 13 residues.

The chain links TRBV29-1 to TRBJ1-5, with TRBD1 identical over 8 bases. CDR3 length: 13 residues. With 5 bases clipped from V and 6 bases from J, the junction kept 6 bases outside the gene matches. Germline CDR1 SQVTM, CDR2 ANQGSEA. The CDR3 region has the DNA TGCAGCGTTTTGACAGGGGAGGGTCAGCCCCAGCATTTT. Amino acids: CSVLTGEGQPQHF.

This clone appeared once. This sequence joins TRBV6-5 and TRBJ2-3; 8 bases match TRBD1. Germline V CDR1 and CDR2: MNHEY, SVGAGI. Trimming took 10 bases from V and 6 from J; bases not matched to a gene: 3. The CDR3 is made up of 11 amino acids. In nucleotides, the CDR3 is TGTGCCATACACAGGGGGGATACGCAGTATTTT. The encoded protein is CAIHRGDTQYF.

The rearrangement links TRBV15 to TRBJ1-3; D gene unclear. This CDR3 contains 14 residues. With 7 bases removed from V and 1 base from J, the gap between germline ends came to 11 bases. Germline-derived CDR1 and CDR2 are LNHNV and YYDKDF (reference sequence). The CDR3 nucleotides read TGTGCCACCACCTCTAGCTCTTCTGGAAACACCATATATTTT. It is translated as CATTSSSSGNTIYF.

The chain links TRBV19 to TRBJ1-1; TRBD1 might be the D (5 bases). CDR1 is LNHDA, CDR2 SQIVND, per germline (reference sequence). V was shortened by 5 bases and J by 4 bases, with 17 bases between the two germline ends. The CDR3 loop spans 15 amino acids. CDR3 DNA: TGTGCCAGTAGTCCCCAGGGCGCAGGGTCCACTGAAGCTTTCTTT. It codes for CASSPQGAGSTEAFF.

The chain is built from TRBV12-3 or TRBV12-4 and TRBJ2-7; 7 nucleotides line up with TRBD1. J lost 13 bases, V lost 1 base, and 7 bases had no gene match. This CDR3 has 12 amino acids. CDR3 sequence (DNA): TGTGCCAGCAGTTTAGAAGGGGGCAAGAACTACTTC. Translated: CASSLEGGKNYF.

The rearrangement joins TRBV9 to TRBJ2-2; D is uncertain. This CDR3 region has 13 residues. Deletions cut 2 bases from V and 3 bases from J, with 5 bases between. Germline loops: CDR1 SGDLS, CDR2 YYNGEE. For the CDR3, the DNA is TGTGCCAGCAGCGTGGCTTACACCGGGGAGCTGTTTTTT. Translating gives CASSVAYTGELFF. Supplemented by reference TRBV9 and TRBJ2-2, the full variable domain reads DSGVTQTPKHLITATGQRVTLRCSPRSGDLSVYWYQQSLDQGLQFLIQYYNGEERAKGNILERFSAQQFPDLHSELNLSSLELGDSALYFCASSVAYTGELFFGEGSRLTVL.

This chain links TRBV30 with TRBJ2-5, with 7 positions matching TRBD1. V was clipped by 4 bases and J by 0 bases; unmatched bases: 8. In germline, CDR1 is GTSNPN, CDR2 SVGIG (reference sequence). This CDR3 region has 15 residues. CDR3 in amino acids: CAWNPGTEYQETQYF. CDR3 DNA sequence: TGTGCCTGGAACCCCGGGACAGAGTACCAAGAGACCCAGTACTTC. Full variable domain (outside the CDR3, taken from reference TRBV30 and TRBJ2-5): SQTIHQWPATLVQPVGSPLSLECTVEGTSNPNLYWYRQAAGRGLQLLFYSVGIGQISSEVPQNLSASRPQDRQFILSSKKLLLSDSGFYLCAWNPGTEYQETQYFGPGTRLLVL.